The 14 T cell receptor beta chains in this list originate from one sample, sequenced in a study of Ad26.COV2.S vaccination and SARS-CoV-2 variants. Treatment in this sample: around 19 received Ad26.COV2.S at low or high dose, single or two shots; 5 received placebo; per-sample allocation not given. Specimen acquisition occurred on day 63 following the initial vaccine or placebo injection. Generated by immunoSEQ multiplex PCR, the TCRdb table keeps only in-frame clones and is missing some. The table lists 350,000 to 450,000 clones, roughly 80% of them singletons. This specimen consisted of peripheral blood, obtained in a trial of Ad26.COV2.S vaccine versus placebo. These receptors were obtained from a person aged 18 to 65 who received the Ad26.COV2.S COVID-19 vaccine or a placebo.

A single count supports this clone. The gene calls are TRBV18 and TRBJ1-1, with D hard to call. CDR1 is KGHSH and CDR2 is LQKENI in the germline V gene. The CDR3 has 12 residues. The ends were cut back, 3 bases at V and 7 bases at J, with 9 bases in the middle. Written as DNA, the CDR3 is TGTGCCAGCTCACCTTATAACGATGAAGCTTTCTTT. Its translation: CASSPYNDEAFF.

The chain joins TRBV7-9 to TRBJ1-2; D may be TRBD1 (5 bases). CDR1 is SEHNR and CDR2 is FQNEAQ in the germline V gene (reference sequence). Trimming took off 3 bases at V and 6 bases at J, with 20 bases between the two ends. The CDR3 totals 16 residues. The CDR3 DNA reads TGTGCCAGCAGCTTGGGGCGTTTCGGGTTACCGCATGGCTACACCTTC. Residues: CASSLGRFGLPHGYTF.

This clone was found a few times. The chain is built from TRBV4-1 and TRBJ2-1; TRBD1 aligns across 7 bases. Trimming removed 4 bases from V and 12 bases from J; junction bases left unmatched: 15. Per germline, CDR1 MGHRA and CDR2 YSYEKL. The CDR3 length is 15 residues. The CDR3 coding sequence is TGCGCCAGCAGCCCCCTGAGGGGGCCCTTAAGGGGGCAGTTCTTC. Protein product: CASSPLRGPLRGQFF.

This clone was picked up a small number of times. The CDR3 loop is CASSLYPPGNTEAFF. In DNA, the CDR3 is TGTGCCAGCAGCCTTTATCCCCCTGGAAACACTGAAGCTTTCTTT. The chain uses TRBV4-2 and TRBJ1-1; no clear D. V lost 4 bases and J lost 2, with 14 bases in between. CDR1 LGHNA and CDR2 YNFKEQ come from the germline V gene. The CDR3 is 15 residues long.

This clone appeared a few times. This chain joins TRBV20-1 and TRBJ1-4; tentatively, D is TRBD1 (5 bases). V lost 5 bases and J lost 8, with 9 bases in between. The CDR3 is 11 amino acids. In germline, CDR1 is DFQATT, CDR2 SNEGSKA (reference sequence). The DNA for the CDR3 is TGCAGTGCTGGGTGGGGGGAAAAACTGTTTTTT. Amino acids: CSAGWGEKLFF.

Written as DNA, the CDR3 is TGTGCCAGCTCACCTAGGGCTGCTGTCGGGGAGCTGTTTTTT. Its protein is CASSPRAAVGELFF. The chain joins TRBV18 to TRBJ2-2, with D uncertain. The ends were cut back, 3 bases at V and 7 bases at J, with 12 bases in the middle. Germline V gene data show CDR1 as KGHSH and CDR2 as LQKENI. The CDR3 consists of 14 residues.

This chain uses TRBV18 with TRBJ2-3, with unresolved D. Germline V lookup: CDR1 KGHSH, CDR2 LQKENI. The CDR3 totals 15 residues. V gave up 4 bases and J gave up 0 bases, with 11 bases separating them. DNA of the CDR3: TGTGCCAGCTCACGGGTGCCGGGCAGCACAGATACGCAGTATTTT. Amino acid sequence: CASSRVPGSTDTQYF. Using reference TRBV18 and TRBJ2-3 for the parts outside the CDR3, the full variable domain is NAGVMQNPRHLVRRRGQEARLRCSPMKGHSHVYWYRQLPEEGLKFMVYLQKENIIDESGMPKERFSAEFPKEGPSILRIQQVVRGDSAAYFCASSRVPGSTDTQYFGPGTRLTVL.

The chain carries TRBV6-1 and TRBJ1-1; D is unresolved. V dropped 2 bases and J dropped 7 bases, with 11 bases sitting between them. Germline V gene data show CDR1 as MNHNS and CDR2 as SASEGT. CDR3 length equals 13 residues. CDR3 nucleotides: TGTGCCAGCAGTGAAAGTAAGGTGGATGAAGCTTTCTTT. It translates to CASSESKVDEAFF.

This clone was counted once. This chain uses TRBV19 with TRBJ1-3; a possible D gene is TRBD1 (5 bases). The CDR3 runs to 14 residues. Germline CDR1 reads LNHDA; CDR2 reads SQIVND (reference sequence). Trimming shortened V by 5 bases and J by 4 bases, and 12 bases separated the two germline ends. The CDR3 is CASSLQGFGNTIYF. Here the CDR3 DNA reads TGTGCCAGTAGTCTGCAGGGTTTCGGAAACACCATATATTTT.

This chain uses TRBV6-1 with TRBJ1-5; D ambiguous. The ends were cut back, 0 bases at V and 7 bases at J, with 10 bases in the middle. From germline, CDR1 is MNHNS and CDR2 SASEGT. The CDR3 contains 14 residues. The DNA for the CDR3 is TGTGCCAGCAGTGAAGCGAAGGGAAGACAGCCCCAGCATTTT. It yields the protein CASSEAKGRQPQHF.

This chain connects TRBV29-1 to TRBJ1-1; the D is unclear. V was shortened by 5 bases and J by 7 bases, with 17 bases between the two germline ends. The CDR3 consists of 13 residues. Germline V lookup: CDR1 SQVTM, CDR2 ANQGSEA. CDR3 DNA: TGCAGCGTTTGGCAGTTTGAACAAGGTGAAGCTTTCTTT. Translation gives CSVWQFEQGEAFF.

This sequence joins TRBV6-4 and TRBJ2-1, with TRBD2 identical over 13 bases. V lost 4 bases to trimming and J lost 4 bases; unmatched junction nucleotides: 1. CDR3 size: 15 residues. Germline CDR1 reads MRHNA; CDR2 reads SNTAGT. The CDR3 spells CASSAGLAGYNEQFF. DNA of the CDR3: TGTGCCAGCAGTGCGGGACTAGCGGGGTACAATGAGCAGTTCTTC.

The V call is TRBV9, the J call TRBJ1-2; TRBD1 matches at 7 bases. Trimming took 0 bases from V and 7 from J; bases not matched to a gene: 9. This CDR3 region has 15 residues. Germline V gene sequence: CDR1 SGDLS, CDR2 YYNGEE. In DNA form, the CDR3 reads TGTGCCAGCAGCGTAGGAGGGGGCGATCGGTTTGGCTACACCTTC. The encoded protein is CASSVGGGDRFGYTF.

The chain uses TRBV18 and TRBJ2-5, with TRBD2 matching over 8 bases. The V gene's germline CDR1 is KGHSH and CDR2 LQKENI. The CDR3 has 13 amino acids. After removal of 3 bases from V and 5 bases from J, the junction contained 2 bases not matched to a gene. Here the CDR3 DNA reads TGTGCCAGCTCACCGCAGCGGGGGGAGACCCAGTACTTC. It translates to CASSPQRGETQYF.